The clone carrying this T cell receptor beta chain was detected many times. The data were taken from a study of blood T cell repertoires in COVID-19. This CDR3 has 14 residues. V shed 6 bases and J 7 bases; nucleotides not matched to a gene: 5. CDR1 is MNHEY, CDR2 SVGEGT, per germline. Measured with immunoSEQ multiplex PCR; TCRdb has only the in-frame clones, and not every one. The sample has a few hundred thousand clones, around 83% seen once; the top ten hold approximately 4.7%. Input material: PBMCs or T cells enriched from blood (not recorded which). This sequence joins TRBV6-2 or TRBV6-3 and TRBJ2-2; 10 positions match TRBD1. The clonotype originates from a woman aged 45-60 years who had recovered from COVID-19. CDR3 in amino acids: CASSMTGGFGELFF. The DNA of the CDR3 is TGTGCCAGCAGCATGACAGGGGGCTTCGGGGAGCTGTTTTTT.